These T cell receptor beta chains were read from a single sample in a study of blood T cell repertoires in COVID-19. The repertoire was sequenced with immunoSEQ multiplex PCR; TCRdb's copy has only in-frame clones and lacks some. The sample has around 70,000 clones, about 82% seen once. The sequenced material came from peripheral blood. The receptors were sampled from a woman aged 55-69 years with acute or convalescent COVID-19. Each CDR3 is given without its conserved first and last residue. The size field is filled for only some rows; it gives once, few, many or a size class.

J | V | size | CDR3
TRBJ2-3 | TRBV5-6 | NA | ASSFGLAGGEDTQY
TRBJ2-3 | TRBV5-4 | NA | ASSISGTRTDTQY
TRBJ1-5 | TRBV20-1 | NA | SASQGADGNQPQH
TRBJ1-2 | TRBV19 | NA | ASSMDRLYGYT
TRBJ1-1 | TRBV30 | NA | AWTGWGGTEAF
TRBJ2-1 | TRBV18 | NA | ASSPPSGGEDEQF
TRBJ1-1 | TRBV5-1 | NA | ASSPDRVKNTEAF
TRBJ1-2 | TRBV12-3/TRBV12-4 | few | ASSLDSTYGYT
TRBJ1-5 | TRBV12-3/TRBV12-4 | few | ASSPGFQPQH
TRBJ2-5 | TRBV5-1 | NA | ASSLQTGGGETQY
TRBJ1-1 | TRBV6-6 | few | ASSYSAGRTEAF
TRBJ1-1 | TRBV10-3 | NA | AISETGISNTEAF
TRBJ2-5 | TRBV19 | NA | ASSTPTGKGQETQY
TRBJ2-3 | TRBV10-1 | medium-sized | ASNKRGPEDTQY
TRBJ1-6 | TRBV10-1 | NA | ASSATVLGISPLH
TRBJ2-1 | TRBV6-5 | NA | ASSYKGIRDNEQF
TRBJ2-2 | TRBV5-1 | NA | ASSLSGRGNTGELF
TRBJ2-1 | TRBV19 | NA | ASSKGNRGNEQF
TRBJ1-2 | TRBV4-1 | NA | ASSPQGLYGYT
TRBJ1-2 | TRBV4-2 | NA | ASSQATDNPGSYT
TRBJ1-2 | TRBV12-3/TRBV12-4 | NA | ASSISREGYT
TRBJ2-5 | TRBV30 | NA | AWGDSQETQY
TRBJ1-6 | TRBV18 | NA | ASSPTPTGVDNSPLH
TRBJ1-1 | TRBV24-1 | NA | ATSPGQGNTEAF
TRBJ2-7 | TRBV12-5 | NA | ASGLGTSGGHFSYEQY
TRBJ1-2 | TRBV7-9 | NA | ASSFSRDRPNYGYT
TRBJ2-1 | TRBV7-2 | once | ASSLPGLLQF
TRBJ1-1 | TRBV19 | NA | ASSMGRLNTEAF
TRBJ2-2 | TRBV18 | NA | ASSPVGTGFTGELF
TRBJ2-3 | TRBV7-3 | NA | ASSATSGGYIDTQY
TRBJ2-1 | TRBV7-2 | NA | ASSTWGDSPYNEQF
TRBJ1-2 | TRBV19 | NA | ASNNQFKANYGYT
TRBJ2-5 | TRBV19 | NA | ASTQSPQGLYQETQY
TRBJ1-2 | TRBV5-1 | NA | ASSLGRSSSTWSNYGYT
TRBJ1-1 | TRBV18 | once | ASSLQVMNTEAF
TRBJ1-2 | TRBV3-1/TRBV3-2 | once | ASSQESPRGPYGYT
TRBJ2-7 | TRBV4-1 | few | ASSPRASGGFYEQY
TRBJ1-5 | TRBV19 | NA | ASSMGGGQPQH
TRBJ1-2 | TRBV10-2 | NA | ASSETGDLGGYT
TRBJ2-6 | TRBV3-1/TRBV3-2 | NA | ASSRGESGANVLT
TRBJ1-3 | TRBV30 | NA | AWSAGGPSGNTIY
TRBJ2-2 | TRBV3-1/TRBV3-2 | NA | ASSPNRGPTTGELF
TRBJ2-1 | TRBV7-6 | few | ASSPDIVLEQF
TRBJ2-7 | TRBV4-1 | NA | ASSPRTGRGPNYEQY
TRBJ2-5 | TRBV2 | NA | ASKYRVSQETQY
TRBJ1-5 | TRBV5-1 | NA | ASSLQGDNQPQH
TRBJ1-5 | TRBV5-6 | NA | ASSLSGRRSNQPQH
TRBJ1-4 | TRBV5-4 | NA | ASSPGLRTNEKLF
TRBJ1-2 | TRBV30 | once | AWSVSYGYT
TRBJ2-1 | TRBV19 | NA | ASSIRGPSYNEQF
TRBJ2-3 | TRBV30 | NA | AWSKTGPNTQY
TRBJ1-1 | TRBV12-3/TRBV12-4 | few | ASRQGRTEAF
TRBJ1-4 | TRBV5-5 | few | ASSLGTGIRTNEKLF